A selection of T cell receptor beta chains follows, all from one sample in a study of blood T cell repertoires in COVID-19. Here immunoSEQ multiplex PCR was the method, and the copy in TCRdb shows in-frame clones only, minus some. The table has 400,000 or so clones, 88% seen once. The sample taken for sequencing was PBMCs or T cells enriched from blood (not recorded which). Receptors originate from a woman between 40 and 50 years old with acute COVID-19. Each CDR3 is given with its conserved first and last residue. D genes are given only for firm matches. Expanded clones are given a class, and other clones once, few, many or no size at all.

NA,once,TRBJ1-4,TRBV6-5,TGTGCCAGCCTTCAGGGGTCTAATGAAAAACTGTTTTTT,CASLQGSNEKLFF
NA,NA,TRBJ2-5,TRBV12-3/TRBV12-4,TGTGCCAGCAGTTTTGAGCATGAGACCCAGTACTTC,CASSFEHETQYF
NA,NA,TRBJ2-1,TRBV28,TGTGCCAGCAAACACTTGCCTCTCACAGATGAGCAGTTCTTC,CASKHLPLTDEQFF
TRBD1,NA,TRBJ2-2,TRBV5-5,TGTGCCAGCAGCCGGGGACAGGGAGGCACCGGGGAGCTGTTTTTT,CASSRGQGGTGELFF
NA,NA,TRBJ2-7,TRBV24-1,TGTGCCACCAGTGATCCTCATACTTGGTCCTCCGTAGACTACGAGCAGTACTTC,CATSDPHTWSSVDYEQYF
NA,NA,TRBJ2-3,TRBV4-2,TGTGCCAGCAGCCAAGTCCAGGGGGATACGCAGTATTTT,CASSQVQGDTQYF
NA,once,TRBJ1-1,TRBV2,TGTGCCAGCAGGCGACAGAACACTGAAGCTTTCTTT,CASRRQNTEAFF
NA,NA,TRBJ1-4,TRBV11-2,TGTGCCAGCAGCCCCAGGGGCGCGGTTGCAACTAATGAAAAACTGTTTTTT,CASSPRGAVATNEKLFF
TRBD1,NA,TRBJ2-2,TRBV4-2,TGTGCCAGCAGCCACACCCTAGGGACAGGGGGATTAAACGGGGAGCTGTTTTTT,CASSHTLGTGGLNGELFF
NA,NA,TRBJ1-1,TRBV23-1,TGCGCCAGCAGTCAATCGACACTGAACACTGAAGCTTTCTTT,CASSQSTLNTEAFF
TRBD1,NA,TRBJ2-2,TRBV19,TGTGCCAGTAGACAGGGGACAGGGGGGACCGGGGAGCTGTTTTTT,CASRQGTGGTGELFF
TRBD2,NA,TRBJ2-1,TRBV30,TGTGCCTGGAGTCTCACTAGCGGGGGTTACAATGAGCAGTTCTTC,CAWSLTSGGYNEQFF
NA,NA,TRBJ2-2,TRBV9,TGTGCCAGCAGCGTAGCTCCGCAGGCCCCCGGGGAGCTGTTTTTT,CASSVAPQAPGELFF
NA,NA,TRBJ1-2,TRBV9,TGTGCCAGCAGCCCTGGCCCCGAGGGTTATGGCTACACCTTC,CASSPGPEGYGYTF
TRBD1,NA,TRBJ1-1,TRBV5-1,TGCGCCAGCAGCGCGATACCAGGGGGAATGGGTACTGAAGCTTTCTTT,CASSAIPGGMGTEAFF
TRBD2,NA,TRBJ2-1,TRBV5-1,TGCGCCAGCAGCCCAACTAGCGGGGGATCCTACAATGAGCAGTTCTTC,CASSPTSGGSYNEQFF
NA,NA,TRBJ2-1,TRBV6-6,TGTGCCAGCATCAAGACTGGCTACAATGAGCAGTTCTTC,CASIKTGYNEQFF
TRBD2,NA,TRBJ2-2,TRBV7-2,TGTGCCAGCAGATTTACTAGCGGGCGCGGCACCGGGGAGCTGTTTTTT,CASRFTSGRGTGELFF
NA,NA,TRBJ1-5,TRBV10-1,TGCGCCAGCACCCACACGATGACTCTTTATAGCAATCAGCCCCAGCATTTT,CASTHTMTLYSNQPQHF
TRBD2,NA,TRBJ2-3,TRBV29-1,TGCAGCGTCACCCCCGGGACTAGCGGCTCAGATACGCAGTATTTT,CSVTPGTSGSDTQYF
TRBD1,NA,TRBJ2-7,TRBV4-1,TGCGCCAGCAGCCCGTTGGGACAGGGGAGGGAGCAGTACTTC,CASSPLGQGREQYF
NA,NA,TRBJ1-1,TRBV19,TGTGCCAGTGGTAGGAGGGGCACGAACACTGAAGCTTTCTTT,CASGRRGTNTEAFF
TRBD1,NA,TRBJ1-3,TRBV29-1,TGCAGCGCCGTGATGGACAGGGGGTCCGGAAACACCATATATTTT,CSAVMDRGSGNTIYF
TRBD1,NA,TRBJ1-2,TRBV2,TGTGCCAGCGTAGGGACAGGGGCCTCTGGCTACACCTTC,CASVGTGASGYTF
TRBD1,NA,TRBJ2-5,TRBV7-9,TGTGCCAGCAGTAGGGACAGGGCACAAGAGACCCAGTACTTC,CASSRDRAQETQYF
TRBD1,NA,TRBJ2-7,TRBV3-1/TRBV3-2,TGTGCCAGCAGCCCCGGACAGGATCCCTACGAGCAGTACTTC,CASSPGQDPYEQYF
NA,NA,TRBJ1-2,TRBV12-2,TGTGCAAGTCGCTCCGGACAGCAACATAACTATGGCTACACCTTC,CASRSGQQHNYGYTF
NA,NA,TRBJ2-3,TRBV5-1,TGCGCCAGCAGCTTGTTTGCCGGGGAAGATACGCAGTATTTT,CASSLFAGEDTQYF
TRBD1,NA,TRBJ1-1,TRBV5-1,TGCGCCAGCGGGGGCGGACAGGGGGATTCTGCAGCTTTCTTT,CASGGGQGDSAAFF
NA,few,TRBJ1-5,TRBV5-1,TGCGCCAGCAGCCCCCAAGGACAGCCCAATCAGCCCCAGCATTTT,CASSPQGQPNQPQHF
NA,NA,TRBJ1-1,TRBV30,TGTGCCTGGGCTGCCTATTACACTGAAGCTTTCTTT,CAWAAYYTEAFF
TRBD1,NA,TRBJ1-6,TRBV25-1,TGTGCCAGCACCGCTTCGACAGGGGGGAATTCACCCCTCCACTTT,CASTASTGGNSPLHF
TRBD2,NA,TRBJ2-1,TRBV4-1,TGCGCCAGCAGCCCCTCGGGGGGGCCATACAATGAGCAGTTCTTC,CASSPSGGPYNEQFF
NA,NA,TRBJ1-2,TRBV30,TGTGCCTGGAGTTGGGACACCGCTAACTATGGCTACACCTTC,CAWSWDTANYGYTF
NA,NA,TRBJ1-5,TRBV5-1,TGCGCCAGCAGCTTGACAGGAGACCTTAGCAATCAGCCCCAGCATTTT,CASSLTGDLSNQPQHF
TRBD1,once,TRBJ1-1,TRBV18,TGTGCCAGCTGTACAGGGGATGGGGTCACTGAAGCTTTCTTT,CASCTGDGVTEAFF
TRBD1,NA,TRBJ1-5,TRBV2,TGTGCCAACAGACAGGGGGCGGATCAGCCCCAGCATTTT,CANRQGADQPQHF
NA,NA,TRBJ1-5,TRBV18,TGTGCCAGCTCACCACCGGGGGCAGGCAATCAGCCCCAGCATTTT,CASSPPGAGNQPQHF
TRBD2,NA,TRBJ2-1,TRBV11-3,TGTGCCAGCAGCTTAGGGGGGGGGAATGAGCAGTTCTTC,CASSLGGGNEQFF
NA,NA,TRBJ1-1,TRBV5-1,TGCGCCAGCAGCTACGGGGGAAAGAACACTGAAGCTTTCTTT,CASSYGGKNTEAFF
NA,NA,TRBJ1-5,TRBV5-8,TGTGCCAGCAGCTTGGGGGACACTAGCAATCAGCCCCAGCATTTT,CASSLGDTSNQPQHF
TRBD2,NA,TRBJ2-5,TRBV11-2,TGTGCCAGCAGTTGGCTTGCGGGGGGGAGCCAAGAGACCCAGTACTTC,CASSWLAGGSQETQYF
NA,NA,TRBJ1-5,TRBV5-6,TGTGCCAGCAGCTTAGGTGTTGCGGGGGCGAGTCAGCCCCAGCATTTT,CASSLGVAGASQPQHF
TRBD2,NA,TRBJ2-1,TRBV2,TGTGCCAGCAGCGTAGGTCGGGGGGGCTCGTTCTTC,CASSVGRGGSFF
NA,NA,TRBJ1-3,TRBV9,TGTGCCAGCATACAGGGTAATCTGCTCTGTACGGGAAACACCATATATTTT,CASIQGNLLCTGNTIYF
NA,few,TRBJ1-2,TRBV5-1,TGCGCCAGCAGCTTGGGTGGGGCGTCTAACTATGGCTACACCTTC,CASSLGGASNYGYTF
TRBD2,few,TRBJ2-5,TRBV5-1,TGCGCCAGCAGCTTGTCCCCGGGACTAGAAACCATCCAAGAGACCCAGTACTTC,CASSLSPGLETIQETQYF
NA,NA,TRBJ1-2,TRBV10-3,TGTGCCATCAGTGGCAGGACTAACTATGGCTACACCTTC,CAISGRTNYGYTF
TRBD2,NA,TRBJ2-6,TRBV6-5,TGTGCCAGCGGTCAGGGACTAGCTGGGGCCAACGTCCTGACTTTC,CASGQGLAGANVLTF
TRBD1,NA,TRBJ2-7,TRBV6-5,TGTGCCAGCAGGAGGGACAGTACCTACGAGCAGTACTTC,CASRRDSTYEQYF
NA,NA,TRBJ1-1,TRBV2,TGTGCCAGCAGGACACGGGGACAGAACACTGAAGCTTTCTTT,CASRTRGQNTEAFF
NA,NA,TRBJ1-1,TRBV19,TGTGCCAGTAGTATGGAGGGCCTGAACACTGAAGCTTTCTTT,CASSMEGLNTEAFF
NA,NA,TRBJ1-1,TRBV2,TGTGCCAGCAGTGGAAAAAGGGGCGCAAAGGAATCTGAAGCTTTCTTT,CASSGKRGAKESEAFF
TRBD1,NA,TRBJ1-2,TRBV11-2,TGTGCCAGCAGCTCCGGGACAGGGTCTGTTGGCTACACCTTC,CASSSGTGSVGYTF
NA,NA,TRBJ1-1,TRBV12-3/TRBV12-4,TGTGCCAGCTCCTCTGGTAGGGGGAATGAAGCTTTCTTT,CASSSGRGNEAFF
TRBD1,few,TRBJ2-7,TRBV18,TGTGCCAGCTCACCTCGACAGGGGCCACACGAGCAGTACTTC,CASSPRQGPHEQYF
NA,NA,TRBJ1-6,TRBV27,TGTGCCAGCAGCAGGGACAAGTATAATTCACCCCTCCACTTT,CASSRDKYNSPLHF
TRBD1,NA,TRBJ1-2,TRBV28,TGTGCCAGCGGACAGGGAGTCTATGGCTACACCTTC,CASGQGVYGYTF